This T cell receptor beta chain was identified in a study of cytomegalovirus exposure and HLA in healthy donors. Whole-study findings and limits: TRBV6-2, TRBV6-3 and some other V segments were unresolvable in 87-base-pair reads. TCR beta chains associated with HLA were, in a later analysis, more clonally expanded than equally common others. There were several of the most significant clusters that appeared linked to common viral pathogens in a later analysis.

PCR used 60 Vbeta primers and 13 Jbeta primers. The repertoire was sequenced with immunoSEQ multiplex PCR; TCRdb's copy has only in-frame clones and lacks some. The data show 110,000 to 150,000 clones, with 70% to 80% seen just once and approximately 2% held by the top ten. Worth noting for this clone: Its target is not known.

The donors gave bone marrow, and they were healthy. With V trimmed by 6 bases and J by 8 bases, 9 bases remained unmatched. From germline, CDR1 is SQVTM and CDR2 ANQGSEA. This CDR3 region has 12 residues. The sample comprised PBMCs. This receptor was taken from a woman aged 55-70 years in good health and CMV-seropositive. The rearrangement links TRBV29-1 to TRBJ1-2; 7 nucleotides match TRBD1. CDR3 protein: CSVPHRGLGYTF. The CDR3 bases are TGCAGCGTGCCCCACAGGGGTTTGGGCTACACCTTC.